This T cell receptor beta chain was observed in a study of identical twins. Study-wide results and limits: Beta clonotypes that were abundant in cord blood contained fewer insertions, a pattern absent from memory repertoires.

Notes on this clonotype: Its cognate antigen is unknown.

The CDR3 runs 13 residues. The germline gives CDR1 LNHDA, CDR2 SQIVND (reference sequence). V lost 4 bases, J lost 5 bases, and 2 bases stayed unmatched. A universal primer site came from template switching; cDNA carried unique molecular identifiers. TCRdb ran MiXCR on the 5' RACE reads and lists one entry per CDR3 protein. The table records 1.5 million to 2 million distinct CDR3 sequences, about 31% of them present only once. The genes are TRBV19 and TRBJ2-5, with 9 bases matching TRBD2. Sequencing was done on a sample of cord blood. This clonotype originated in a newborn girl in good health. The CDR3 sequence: CASSRLADETQYF. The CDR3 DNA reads TGTGCCAGTAGTAGACTAGCGGACGAGACCCAGTACTTC. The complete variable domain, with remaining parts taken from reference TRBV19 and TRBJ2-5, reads DGGITQSPKYLFRKEGQNVTLSCEQNLNHDAMYWYRQDPGQGLRLIYYSQIVNDFQKGDIAEGYSVSREKKESFPLTVTSAQKNPTAFYLCASSRLADETQYFGPGTRLLVL.